A selection of T cell receptor beta chains follows, all from one sample in a study of graft-versus-host responses after intestinal transplantation. Antigens of these TCRs are unknown. Only in-frame clones appear in the TCRdb table, and some are missing; sequencing was by immunoSEQ multiplex PCR. The sample consists of tens of thousands of clones, approximately 92% of them appearing once. The sequencing used unstimulated CD8+ T cells sorted from spleen or lymph node cells, collected before intestinal transplant. The receptor set was obtained from a human donor who received an intestinal transplant. Each CDR3 is given with its conserved first and last residue. Fields, in order: J gene, clone size, V gene, D gene, CDR3 protein, CDR3 DNA. The D gene is left open where the match is weak. Size is stated for part of the rows, as once, few or many counts, or as a class when the clone is expanded.

j_gene: TRBJ1-2; abundance: once; v_gene: TRBV5-6; d_gene: TRBD1; CDR3aa: CASSLGQDPYGYTF; CDR3nt: TGTGCCAGCAGTCTCGGACAGGATCCCTATGGCTACACCTTC
j_gene: TRBJ2-1; abundance: -; v_gene: TRBV5-4; d_gene: -; CDR3aa: CASSFMGGGNEQFF; CDR3nt: TGTGCCAGCAGCTTCATGGGGGGAGGCAATGAGCAGTTCTTC
j_gene: TRBJ2-7; abundance: -; v_gene: TRBV5-5; d_gene: TRBD1; CDR3aa: CASSEGQGVVYEQYF; CDR3nt: TGTGCCAGCAGCGAAGGACAGGGGGTAGTCTACGAGCAGTACTTC
j_gene: TRBJ2-7; abundance: -; v_gene: TRBV29-1; d_gene: -; CDR3aa: CSVESSYSYEQYF; CDR3nt: TGCAGCGTTGAATCCTCCTACTCCTACGAGCAGTACTTC
j_gene: TRBJ2-7; abundance: -; v_gene: TRBV6-1; d_gene: TRBD2; CDR3aa: CASGLGLAGDEQYF; CDR3nt: TGTGCCAGCGGCCTTGGGCTAGCGGGAGACGAGCAGTACTTC
j_gene: TRBJ1-6; abundance: once; v_gene: TRBV7-2; d_gene: -; CDR3aa: CASSLGGGRVSPLHF; CDR3nt: TGTGCCAGCAGCTTAGGGGGGGGTAGGGTATCCCCCCTCCACTTT
j_gene: TRBJ2-3; abundance: once; v_gene: TRBV27; d_gene: TRBD2; CDR3aa: CASSSGTSGRGDTQYF; CDR3nt: TGTGCCAGCAGTTCGGGGACTAGCGGGAGGGGAGATACGCAGTATTTT
j_gene: TRBJ1-1; abundance: -; v_gene: TRBV28; d_gene: -; CDR3aa: CASSLEGWNTEAFF; CDR3nt: TGTGCCAGCAGTTTAGAGGGCTGGAACACTGAAGCTTTCTTT
j_gene: TRBJ2-1; abundance: -; v_gene: TRBV7-7; d_gene: -; CDR3aa: CASSPPGFYNEQFF; CDR3nt: TGTGCCAGCAGCCCCCCGGGATTCTACAATGAGCAGTTCTTC
j_gene: TRBJ1-2; abundance: -; v_gene: TRBV5-4; d_gene: TRBD1; CDR3aa: CASSIGGQTNYGYTF; CDR3nt: TGTGCCAGCAGCATTGGGGGACAGACTAACTATGGCTACACCTTC
j_gene: TRBJ2-7; abundance: -; v_gene: TRBV28; d_gene: TRBD1; CDR3aa: CASRGQGRYDEQYF; CDR3nt: TGTGCCAGCAGGGGACAGGGTAGATACGACGAGCAGTACTTC
j_gene: TRBJ2-1; abundance: -; v_gene: TRBV2; d_gene: TRBD1; CDR3aa: CASSTLMDRGSFIEQFF; CDR3nt: TGTGCCAGCAGCACCCTGATGGACAGGGGGTCGTTTATTGAGCAGTTCTTC
j_gene: TRBJ2-1; abundance: -; v_gene: TRBV6-6; d_gene: -; CDR3aa: CASSREIEGSYNEQFF; CDR3nt: TGTGCCAGCAGTCGAGAGATAGAGGGTTCCTACAATGAGCAGTTCTTC
j_gene: TRBJ1-3; abundance: once; v_gene: TRBV7-9; d_gene: -; CDR3aa: CASSFLGNTIYF; CDR3nt: TGTGCCAGCAGCTTTCTGGGAAACACCATATATTTT
j_gene: TRBJ1-2; abundance: -; v_gene: TRBV30; d_gene: TRBD1; CDR3aa: CAWSQGLVWYGYTF; CDR3nt: TGTGCCTGGTCACAGGGGCTGGTATGGTATGGCTACACCTTC
j_gene: TRBJ1-1; abundance: -; v_gene: TRBV27; d_gene: TRBD1; CDR3aa: CASRDTTGWLNTEAFF; CDR3nt: TGTGCCAGCAGAGACACGACAGGGTGGTTGAACACTGAAGCTTTCTTT
j_gene: TRBJ2-2; abundance: once; v_gene: TRBV19; d_gene: TRBD1; CDR3aa: CASRGTGNTGELFF; CDR3nt: TGTGCCAGTAGAGGGACAGGGAACACCGGGGAGCTGTTTTTT
j_gene: TRBJ2-1; abundance: -; v_gene: TRBV19; d_gene: TRBD2; CDR3aa: CASRAGGYNEQFF; CDR3nt: TGTGCCAGTAGAGCGGGGGGTTACAATGAGCAGTTCTTC
j_gene: TRBJ2-1; abundance: -; v_gene: TRBV6-5; d_gene: TRBD2; CDR3aa: CASSLSGGALNEQFF; CDR3nt: TGTGCCAGCAGTCTTAGCGGGGGGGCGTTGAATGAGCAGTTCTTC
j_gene: TRBJ1-2; abundance: -; v_gene: TRBV27; d_gene: -; CDR3aa: CASSFGRVGIGDYGYTF; CDR3nt: TGTGCCAGCAGTTTCGGGAGAGTAGGGATAGGTGACTATGGCTACACCTTC
j_gene: TRBJ2-7; abundance: -; v_gene: TRBV19; d_gene: TRBD2; CDR3aa: CASSTSGTSGIYEQYF; CDR3nt: TGTGCCAGTAGTACATCCGGGACTAGCGGGATCTACGAGCAGTACTTC
j_gene: TRBJ1-5; abundance: -; v_gene: TRBV30; d_gene: -; CDR3aa: CAWSLWTADQPQHF; CDR3nt: TGTGCCTGGAGTCTGTGGACAGCCGATCAGCCCCAGCATTTT
j_gene: TRBJ2-7; abundance: -; v_gene: TRBV12-5; d_gene: -; CDR3aa: CASVGVGGSRYEQYF; CDR3nt: TGTGCTAGTGTGGGGGTCGGGGGAAGTCGCTACGAGCAGTACTTC
j_gene: TRBJ2-4; abundance: -; v_gene: TRBV15; d_gene: -; CDR3aa: CATSRFPGRAKNIQYF; CDR3nt: TGTGCCACCAGCAGGTTCCCAGGGCGCGCCAAAAACATTCAGTACTTC